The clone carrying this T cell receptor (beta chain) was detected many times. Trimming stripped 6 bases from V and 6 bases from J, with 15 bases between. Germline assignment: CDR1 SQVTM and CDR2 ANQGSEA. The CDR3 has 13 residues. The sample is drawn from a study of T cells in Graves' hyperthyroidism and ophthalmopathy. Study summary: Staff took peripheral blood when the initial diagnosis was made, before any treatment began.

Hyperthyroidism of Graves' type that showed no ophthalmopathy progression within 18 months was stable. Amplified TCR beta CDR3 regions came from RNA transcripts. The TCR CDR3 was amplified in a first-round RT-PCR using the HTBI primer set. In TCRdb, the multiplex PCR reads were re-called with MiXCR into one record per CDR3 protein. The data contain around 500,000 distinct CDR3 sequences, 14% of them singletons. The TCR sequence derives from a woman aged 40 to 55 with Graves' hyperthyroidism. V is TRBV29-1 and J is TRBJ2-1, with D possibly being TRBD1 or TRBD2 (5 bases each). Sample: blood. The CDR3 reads CSVLVWGSNEQFF. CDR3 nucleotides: TGCAGCGTCTTGGTTTGGGGGTCCAATGAGCAGTTCTTC.